These T cell receptor beta chains were read from a single sample in a study of shared clonotypes between healthy human individuals. Profiled with immunoSEQ multiplex PCR; TCRdb holds only in-frame clones, not every one. Of more than 1,200,000 clones in the sample, 98% were seen once. Sequenced material: naive CD4+ T cells sorted from blood. These TCRs come from a man aged 25 to 40 in good health. CDR3s include the opening cysteine and the closing phenylalanine or tryptophan. The order of the fields is clone size, D gene, V gene, J gene, CDR3 protein, CDR3 DNA. A D gene is named only where the DNA matches it firmly. Expanded clones get a size class; other rows say once, few or many, or leave the size out.

>NA|TRBD2|TRBV15|TRBJ2-1
CATSRGGLTSGAYNEQFF
TGTGCCACCAGCAGAGGGGGATTGACTAGCGGGGCCTACAATGAGCAGTTCTTC
>NA|TRBD1|TRBV11-2|TRBJ2-7
CASSYWTGGFSYEQYF
TGTGCCAGCAGCTACTGGACAGGGGGTTTTTCCTACGAGCAGTACTTC
>once|NA|TRBV11-2|TRBJ1-2
CASSIIIGGYTF
TGTGCCAGCAGCATCATTATTGGGGGCTACACCTTC
>NA|NA|TRBV5-5|TRBJ2-7
CASSWRILYEQYF
TGTGCCAGCAGCTGGAGGATCTTATACGAGCAGTACTTC
>NA|TRBD2|TRBV29-1|TRBJ2-1
CSVELVGTKDNEQFF
TGCAGCGTTGAATTAGTGGGGACTAAGGACAATGAGCAGTTCTTC
>once|TRBD2|TRBV7-3|TRBJ2-2
CASSSSGAGELFF
TGTGCCAGCAGCTCTAGCGGCGCCGGGGAGCTGTTTTTT
>once|NA|TRBV2|TRBJ1-1
CASSGERRGAEAFF
TGTGCCAGCAGTGGCGAGAGGAGGGGAGCTGAAGCTTTCTTT
>NA|NA|TRBV7-2|TRBJ2-2
CASSLGARQNTGELFF
TGTGCCAGCAGCTTAGGGGCCCGACAGAACACCGGGGAGCTGTTTTTT
>NA|TRBD2|TRBV5-4|TRBJ2-5
CASSIPGLAGETQYF
TGTGCCAGCAGCATCCCGGGACTAGCGGGAGAGACCCAGTACTTC
>once|NA|TRBV7-2|TRBJ2-1
CASSFPPGFEQFF
TGTGCCAGCAGCTTCCCGCCGGGTTTTGAGCAGTTCTTC